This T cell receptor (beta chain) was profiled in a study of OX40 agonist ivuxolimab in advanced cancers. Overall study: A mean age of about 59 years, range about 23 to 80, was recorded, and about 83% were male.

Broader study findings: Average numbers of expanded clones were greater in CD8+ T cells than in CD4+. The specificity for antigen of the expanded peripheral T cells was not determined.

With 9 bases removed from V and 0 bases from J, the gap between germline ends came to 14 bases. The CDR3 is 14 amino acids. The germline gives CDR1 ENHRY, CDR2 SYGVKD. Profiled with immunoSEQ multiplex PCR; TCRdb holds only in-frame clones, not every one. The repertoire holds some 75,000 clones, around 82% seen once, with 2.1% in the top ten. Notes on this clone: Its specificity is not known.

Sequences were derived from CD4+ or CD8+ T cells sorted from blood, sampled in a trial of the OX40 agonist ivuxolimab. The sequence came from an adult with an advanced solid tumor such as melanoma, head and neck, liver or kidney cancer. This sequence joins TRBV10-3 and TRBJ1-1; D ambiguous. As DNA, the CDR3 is TGTGCCATAAGGGTCGGTACGATGAACACTGAAGCTTTCTTT. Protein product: CAIRVGTMNTEAFF.